These 26 T cell receptor beta chains came from one sample sequenced in a study of T-cell reconstitution after alpha-beta-depleted transplantation in children. Unique molecular identifiers were incorporated during preparation of the TCRbeta library. TCRdb analysed the PCR reads with MiXCR anew, one entry per CDR3 protein. The table lists about 340,000 distinct CDR3 sequences, less than 15% of them singletons. The source material was PBMCs, sampled from the stem cell graft. The receptors were sampled from a human donor who donated a stem cell graft to a child with Fanconi anemia.

This clonotype was picked up a small number of times. The chain links TRBV27 to TRBJ2-2; maybe TRBD1 (6 bases). The germline V and J ends were trimmed by 0 bases and 4 bases, with 15 bases remaining between them. In germline, CDR1 is MNHEY, CDR2 SMNVEV (reference sequence). The CDR3 covers 17 residues. CDR3 sequence (DNA): TGTGCCAGCAGTTTATCGAAGGGGACACCACGCACCGGGGAGCTGTTTTTT. Translated, it gives CASSLSKGTPRTGELFF.

The chain links TRBV5-1 to TRBJ2-7, with 7 bases matching TRBD1. This CDR3 is built from 13 residues. Per germline, CDR1 SGHRS and CDR2 YFSETQ. V dropped 4 bases and J dropped 1; count of bases not matched to a gene: 2. The CDR3 DNA is TGCGCCAGCAGCCCGACAGGGTCCTACGAGCAGTACGTC. Protein: CASSPTGSYEQYV.

This sequence joins TRBV7-9 and TRBJ2-1, with 11 nucleotides matching TRBD1. This CDR3 is built from 15 residues. The V and J ends lost 5 bases and 4 bases, in that order; junction bases with no gene match: 4. In germline, CDR1 is SEHNR, CDR2 FQNEAQ (reference sequence). The CDR3 nucleotides read TGTGCCAGCAGCACAGGGACAGGGGGGTACAATGAGCAGTTCTTC. Residues: CASSTGTGGYNEQFF.

The chain couples TRBV4-2 to TRBJ2-1; 10 bases are shared with TRBD2. V gave up 6 bases and J gave up 7 bases; unmatched junction bases: 9. The CDR3 runs 15 residues. Germline V gene lookup returns CDR1 LGHNA and CDR2 YNFKEQ. As DNA, the CDR3 is TGTGCCAGCAGGCATGGAGCGGGGGGGGGGAATGAGCAGTTCTTC. It specifies CASRHGAGGGNEQFF.

In its sample, this clonotype was seen many times. The genes are TRBV6-2 or TRBV6-3 and TRBJ2-3; D might be TRBD1 (5 bases). CDR1 and CDR2 (germline): MNHEY, SVGEGT. V dropped 4 bases and J dropped 2 bases, with 13 bases sitting between them. This CDR3 is 15 amino acids long. CDR3 protein: CASSSIGQVTDTQYF. In DNA form, the CDR3 reads TGTGCCAGCAGTTCCATAGGACAAGTCACAGATACGCAGTATTTT.

This clonotype has ten or more counts. The chain carries TRBV15 and TRBJ2-7; D perhaps matches TRBD1 (6 bases). CDR1 and CDR2 (germline): LNHNV, YYDKDF (reference sequence). CDR3 size: 15 residues. Between the trimmed V and J ends, which lost 3 bases and 2 bases, there was a span of 14 bases. CDR3 DNA: TGTGCCACCAGCAGTAGACAGGTCGCCACCTACGAGCAGTACTTC. Protein product: CATSSRQVATYEQYF.

A few counts support this clonotype. This rearrangement joins TRBV29-1 to TRBJ1-5; D ambiguous. Per germline, CDR1 SQVTM and CDR2 ANQGSEA. CDR3 length equals 13 residues. V lost 5 bases, J lost 3 bases, and 11 bases lay in between. For the CDR3, the DNA is TGCAGCGTTCTTATGCAGCCCAATCAGCCCCAGCATTTT. It encodes CSVLMQPNQPQHF. The entire variable domain, with the rest obtained from reference TRBV29-1 and TRBJ1-5, is as follows: SAVISQKPSRDICQRGTSLTIQCQVDSQVTMMFWYRQQPGQSLTLIATANQGSEATYESGFVIDKFPISRPNLTFSTLTVSNMSPEDSSIYLCSVLMQPNQPQHFGDGTRLSIL.

This clonotype was recorded many times. The rearrangement uses TRBV20-1 and TRBJ2-3; 8 nucleotides agree with TRBD2. The germline gives CDR1 DFQATT, CDR2 SNEGSKA (reference sequence). The CDR3 spans 16 residues. The junction had 10 bases not matched to a gene; V was cut back by 3 bases and J by 2 bases. The CDR3 loop is CSASVEVGGATDTQYF. In DNA, the CDR3 is TGCAGTGCTAGTGTAGAGGTCGGGGGGGCCACAGATACGCAGTATTTT.

This clonotype was seen at least ten times. This chain connects TRBV5-5 to TRBJ2-7; maybe TRBD2 (5 bases). The V gene's germline CDR1 is SGHKS and CDR2 YYEKEE (reference sequence). There are 13 residues in the CDR3. The V gene lost 4 bases and the J gene lost 3 bases, with 11 bases spanning the gap. CDR3 in amino acids: CASSPRDGYEQYV. The CDR3 coding sequence is TGTGCCAGCAGCCCGAGGGATGGCTACGAGCAGTACGTC.

This clonotype has just a few counts. The chain employs TRBV19 and TRBJ2-2, with D perhaps matching TRBD2 (5 bases). The germline V and J ends were trimmed by 6 bases and 0 bases, with 14 bases remaining between them. The length of the CDR3 is 16 residues. Germline loops: CDR1 LNHDA, CDR2 SQIVND (reference sequence). The CDR3 region is CASSTRGGSNTGELFF. As DNA, the CDR3 is TGTGCCAGTAGCACCCGTGGCGGGTCGAACACCGGGGAGCTGTTTTTT.

The V and J genes are TRBV7-2 and TRBJ1-1, with D perhaps matching TRBD1 (6 bases). The CDR3 is made up of 13 amino acids. The V end was cut by 7 bases, the J end by 6 bases, with 15 bases between. The germline V gene has CDR1 SGHTA and CDR2 FQGNSA. The CDR3, as DNA: TGTGCCAGCACCACAGGGTTGTGGGCTGAAGCTTTCTTT. This encodes CASTTGLWAEAFF.

This clonotype showed up many times. The chain combines TRBV5-1 with TRBJ2-3, with 7 bases aligning to TRBD1. The CDR3 consists of 15 residues. Germline V gives CDR1 SGHRS, CDR2 YFSETQ. Losses at the gene ends were 5 bases for V and 2 bases for J; bases not matched to a gene: 8. CDR3 DNA: TGCGCCAGCAGAAGCGAACAGGGGTTCACAGATACGCAGTATTTT. Protein product: CASRSEQGFTDTQYF.

This clonotype was seen ten or more times. The genes are TRBV5-4 and TRBJ2-1; 7 bases are a match to TRBD1. The V gene end was trimmed by 2 bases and the J gene end by 9 bases; junction bases not matched to a gene: 5. The CDR3 covers 13 residues. Germline V gives CDR1 SGHNT, CDR2 YYREEE (reference sequence). CDR3: CASSFTGAGEQFF. For the CDR3, the DNA is TGTGCCAGCAGCTTCACAGGGGCCGGTGAGCAGTTCTTC.

This clonotype came up a few times. The CDR3 protein is CASSQQGAAEAFF. CDR3 coding DNA: TGTGCCAGCAGCCAACAGGGCGCAGCTGAAGCTTTCTTT. V and J are TRBV6-5 and TRBJ1-1; tentatively, D is TRBD1 (6 bases). The CDR3 extends over 13 amino acids. Trimming shortened V by 6 bases and J by 6 bases, and 14 bases separated the two germline ends. Germline CDR1 MNHEY, CDR2 SVGAGI.

The chain couples TRBV7-2 to TRBJ2-1; D is undetermined. Per the germline V gene, CDR1 is SGHTA and CDR2 is FQGNSA. This CDR3 comprises 16 residues. V gave up 1 base and J gave up 4 bases, with 14 bases separating them. This CDR3 is CASSLVLVHTYNEQFF. CDR3 nucleotides: TGTGCCAGCAGCTTAGTTCTTGTACATACATACAATGAGCAGTTCTTC. The full variable domain, completed using reference TRBV7-2 and TRBJ2-1, is GAGVSQSPSNKVTEKGKDVELRCDPISGHTALYWYRQSLGQGLEFLIYFQGNSAPDKSGLPSDRFSAERTGGSVSTLTIQRTQQEDSAVYLCASSLVLVHTYNEQFFGPGTRLTVL.

The V and J genes are TRBV20-1 and TRBJ2-3, with a possible D match to TRBD2 (6 bases). V was cut by 3 bases and J by 6 bases, with 16 bases left in between. The germline V gene has CDR1 DFQATT and CDR2 SNEGSKA (reference sequence). The CDR3 has 14 residues. The CDR3 nucleotides read TGCAGTGCTAGGGGGGGTGCTTCATCGGATACGCAGTATTTT. It translates to CSARGGASSDTQYF.

The gene calls are TRBV30 and TRBJ2-7; TRBD1 is a possible D gene (6 bases). The germline V gene encodes CDR1 GTSNPN and CDR2 SVGIG (reference sequence). The CDR3 runs to 14 residues. The V end was cut by 0 bases, the J end by 3 bases, with 12 bases between. In nucleotides, the CDR3 is TGTGCCTGGAGTGTGGGCAGGGGTCGCTACGAGCAGTACTTC. The encoded protein is CAWSVGRGRYEQYF.

This clonotype turned up a few times. The V gene is TRBV5-6, the J gene TRBJ2-7, with D possibly being TRBD1 or TRBD2 (5 bases each). The germline V gene encodes CDR1 SGHDT and CDR2 YYEEEE. This CDR3 comprises 12 residues. Trimming pared 3 bases from V and 6 bases from J, leaving 10 bases between. The CDR3 nucleotides are TGTGCCAGCAGCTCCCGGGGCGGCGAGCAGTACGTC. It translates to CASSSRGGEQYV.

This clonotype was recorded a few times. A read error may produce the germline difference seen at one junction end. This chain joins TRBV12-3 or TRBV12-4 and TRBJ2-5; possible D gene TRBD1, 6 bases. The CDR3 has 13 residues. The DNA of the CDR3 is TGTGCCAGCAGCCACGAGGGGGTAGAGGCCCAGTACTTC. Its translation: CASSHEGVEAQYF.

The rearrangement links TRBV21-1 to TRBJ2-5. TRBV21-1 is given as a pseudogene. CDR3 length: 15 residues. This chain's CDR3 is CASSKVIGLKETQYF. In DNA, the CDR3 is TGTGCCAGCAGCAAAGTAATAGGGTTAAAAGAGACCCAGTACTTC.

The table lists this clonotype with many counts. The chain joins TRBV15 to TRBJ2-1; weak D call: TRBD1 (5 bases). The CDR3 is made up of 11 amino acids. Trimming took 6 bases from V and 10 from J, leaving 10 bases between them. Germline loops: CDR1 LNHNV, CDR2 YYDKDF (reference sequence). CDR3 protein: CATRGVGEQFF. CDR3 nucleotide sequence: TGTGCCACCAGAGGGGTAGGCGAGCAGTTCTTC. The variable domain in full, completed from reference TRBV15 and TRBJ2-1, reads DAMVIQNPRYQVTQFGKPVTLSCSQTLNHNVMYWYQQKSSQAPKLLFHYYDKDFNNEADTPDNFQSRRPNTSFCFLDIRSPGLGDTAMYLCATRGVGEQFFGPGTRLTVL.

This chain links TRBV5-6 with TRBJ2-7, with D perhaps TRBD1 (6 bases). Germline values: CDR1 SGHDT, CDR2 YYEEEE. The V gene lost 0 bases and the J gene lost 12 bases, with 16 bases spanning the gap. The CDR3 loop spans 13 amino acids. The chain's CDR3 is CASSLGTEPGLYV. CDR3 sequence (DNA): TGTGCCAGCAGCTTGGGGACAGAACCAGGGCTGTACGTC.

V usage is TRBV7-2 and J usage is TRBJ2-7, with TRBD2 identical over 12 bases. V dropped 1 base and J dropped 2; count of bases not matched to a gene: 6. Germline V gene sequence: CDR1 SGHTA, CDR2 FQGNSA. CDR3 length: 17 residues. The CDR3 DNA sequence: TGTGCCAGCAGCTTAGGGTCCTCTAGCGGGGGGGCCTACGAGCAGTACTTC. Translation gives CASSLGSSSGGAYEQYF.

Turning to this clonotype: Just one base apart from a much larger clone, this may be a read error. In this CDR3 the conserved last residue, phenylalanine or tryptophan, is missing, so a read error is likely. The chain recombines TRBV12-3 or TRBV12-4 with TRBJ1-2; possible D gene TRBD1, 5 bases. Trimming cost V 6 bases and J 3 bases, with 11 bases left between them. This CDR3 spans 13 amino acids. In DNA, the CDR3 is TGTGCCAGCAGCCGAGGACACGACTATGGCTACACCTGC. Residues: CASSRGHDYGYTC.

This clonotype has only a few counts. V usage is TRBV4-3 and J usage is TRBJ1-1; D gene uncertain. This CDR3 comprises 15 residues. V lost 0 bases to trimming and J lost 1 base, with 9 bases between them. The germline V gene encodes CDR1 LGHNA and CDR2 YSLEER. CDR3 loop: CASSQDRMGNTEAFF. The CDR3 DNA follows: TGCGCCAGCAGCCAAGATAGAATGGGGAACACTGAAGCTTTCTTT.

This clonotype showed up many times. The rearrangement joins TRBV5-1 to TRBJ2-1, with 10 bases matching TRBD1. Germline loops: CDR1 SGHRS, CDR2 YFSETQ. This CDR3 has 15 residues. V shed 3 bases and J 4 bases; nucleotides not matched to a gene: 4. The CDR3 DNA is TGCGCCAGCAGCTCGACAGGGGGCAATTACAATGAGCAGTTCTTC. It translates to CASSSTGGNYNEQFF.